Presented here are 19 T cell receptor beta chains from one specimen sequenced in a study of ipilimumab plus nivolumab after autologous stem cell transplantation. Libraries were prepared by immunoSEQ multiplex PCR; TCRdb keeps only in-frame clonotypes and omits some of them. The sample has tens of thousands of clones, about 92% seen once; the top ten hold approximately 1%. The sequences come from PBMCs, collected in a trial of ipilimumab plus nivolumab as post-transplant consolidation. These receptors were collected from a male donor with multiple myeloma.

The J gene is TRBJ2-2, the V gene TRBV9; D is perhaps TRBD1 (6 bases). V dropped 5 bases and J dropped 2 bases, with 13 bases sitting between them. The V gene's germline CDR1 is SGDLS and CDR2 YYNGEE. The CDR3 consists of 15 residues. The CDR3 here is CASSRRGGNTGELFF. CDR3 nucleotide sequence: TGTGCCAGCAGTCGTAGAGGGGGTAACACCGGGGAGCTGTTTTTT.

The chain links TRBV28 to TRBJ2-1; 7 bases align to TRBD2. V was clipped by 8 bases and J by 6 bases; unmatched bases: 7. From germline, CDR1 is MDHEN and CDR2 SYDVKM. The CDR3 is made up of 13 amino acids. The CDR3 reads CASGLGGGNEQFF. CDR3 coding DNA: TGTGCCAGCGGGCTTGGGGGGGGCAATGAGCAGTTCTTC.

CDR3 nucleotide sequence: TGTGCCAGCAGTTTAACTAGCGGGGTTCGCTACGAGCAGTACTTC. It yields the protein CASSLTSGVRYEQYF. The rearrangement uses TRBV27 and TRBJ2-7; 10 bases match TRBD2. This CDR3 is built from 15 residues. J was trimmed by 3 bases and V by 2 bases; bases with no gene match: 4. Germline V gives CDR1 MNHEY, CDR2 SMNVEV (reference sequence).

The chain couples TRBV18 to TRBJ1-1; possible D gene TRBD1, 5 bases. This CDR3 contains 14 residues. CDR1 is KGHSH and CDR2 is LQKENI in the germline V gene. V was shortened by 2 bases and J by 6 bases, with 13 bases between the two germline ends. In nucleotides, the CDR3 is TGTGCCAGCTCACCAAGGGGAGGAGTACCTGAAGCTTTCTTT. This translates into CASSPRGGVPEAFF.

J is TRBJ2-1 and V is TRBV5-4; D not resolved. This CDR3 contains 17 residues. Germline V gene data show CDR1 as SGHNT and CDR2 as YYREEE (reference sequence). Trimming removed 0 bases at V and 0 bases at J, with 13 bases between. The CDR3 bases are TGTGCCAGCAGCTTGGCCTTCCCCAGGAGCTCCTACAATGAGCAGTTCTTC. As protein: CASSLAFPRSSYNEQFF. The whole variable domain, filled in from reference TRBV5-4 and TRBJ2-1, reads ETGVTQSPTHLIKTRGQQVTLRCSSQSGHNTVSWYQQALGQGPQFIFQYYREEENGRGNFPPRFSGLQFPNYSSELNVNALELDDSALYLCASSLAFPRSSYNEQFFGPGTRLTVL.

This chain connects TRBV5-1 to TRBJ2-1; TRBD2 matches 8 bases. There are 17 residues in the CDR3. Germline assignment: CDR1 SGHRS and CDR2 YFSETQ. Losses at the gene ends were 4 bases for V and 10 bases for J; bases not matched to a gene: 19. CDR3 nucleotides: TGCGCCAGCAGCCTGGCGGTAGCGGGGTCCCCAGCGGGCGAGCAGTTCTTC. Protein sequence: CASSLAVAGSPAGEQFF.

CDR3 coding DNA: TGTGCCAGCAGTTTGAAAGACAAATATGGCTACACCTTC. It is translated as CASSLKDKYGYTF. The chain recombines TRBV27 with TRBJ1-2; no clear D gene. V shed 3 bases and J shed 5 bases, with 10 bases lying between them. The CDR3 is 13 residues long. Germline V gives CDR1 MNHEY, CDR2 SMNVEV (reference sequence).

J is TRBJ1-1 and V is TRBV7-3, with TRBD1 matching over 10 bases. CDR3 length: 15 residues. Germline CDR1 is SGHTA and CDR2 is FQGTGA. The J segment lost 6 bases and the V segment lost 4 bases, leaving 8 bases of the junction unmatched. This CDR3 reads CASSYLGQGGSEAFF. The CDR3 region has the DNA TGTGCCAGCAGCTACCTCGGACAGGGGGGTTCTGAAGCTTTCTTT.

The chain has TRBV5-4 and TRBJ2-7, with 8 bases matching TRBD2. The ends lost 4 bases at V and 5 bases at J; junction bases unmatched: 14. Germline lookup yields CDR1 SGHNT and CDR2 YYREEE (reference sequence). The length of the CDR3 is 16 residues. The CDR3 loop reads CASSPVGAGAIDEQYF. CDR3 DNA sequence: TGTGCCAGCAGCCCGGTCGGAGCGGGAGCCATCGACGAGCAGTACTTC.

V is TRBV6-5 and J is TRBJ2-3; D gene ambiguous. Trimming shortened V by 6 bases and J by 1 base, and 5 bases separated the two germline ends. CDR3 length equals 12 residues. From germline, CDR1 is MNHEY and CDR2 SVGAGI. The CDR3 loop reads CASRDGTDTQYF. In DNA form, the CDR3 reads TGTGCCAGCAGGGACGGCACAGATACGCAGTATTTT.

As DNA, the CDR3 is TGCGCCAGCAGCCAAGATCGGTGGGACAGGACCTACGAGCAGTACTTC. It translates to CASSQDRWDRTYEQYF. The chain is built from TRBV4-3 and TRBJ2-5, with 8 bases fitting TRBD1. With the DNA end fitting TRBJ2-7 better, the J assignment may be wrong. This CDR3 region has 16 residues. CDR1 and CDR2 from the germline V gene are LGHNA and YSLEER.

The rearrangement joins TRBV7-2 to TRBJ2-3, with D unresolved. The CDR3 consists of 14 residues. Trimming cost V 8 bases and J 2 bases, with 14 bases left between them. Looked up from germline, CDR1 is SGHTA and CDR2 is FQGNSA. Here the CDR3 reads CASLFGPSTDTQYF. The CDR3 DNA reads TGTGCCAGCCTCTTCGGACCCTCCACAGATACGCAGTATTTT.

This chain joins TRBV5-1 and TRBJ2-5; a weak D match, TRBD1 (6 bases). CDR3 length: 15 amino acids. Germline V gene sequence: CDR1 SGHRS, CDR2 YFSETQ. V was pared by 4 bases and J by 1 base, with 14 bases between. The CDR3 sequence is CASSLRQVPQETQYF. DNA of the CDR3: TGCGCCAGCAGCCTCCGACAGGTCCCCCAAGAGACCCAGTACTTC.

This chain joins TRBV7-9 and TRBJ2-3; possibly TRBD2 for D (5 bases). The germline V gene encodes CDR1 SEHNR and CDR2 FQNEAQ (reference sequence). CDR3 length: 13 amino acids. Trimming removed 11 bases from V and 0 bases from J, with 12 bases in between. CDR3 loop: CALAWTSTDTQYF. The CDR3 nucleotides are TGTGCCCTGGCCTGGACTAGCACAGATACGCAGTATTTT.

The V and J genes are TRBV19 and TRBJ2-2, with D perhaps being TRBD1 or TRBD2 (5 bases each). Germline CDR1 reads LNHDA; CDR2 reads SQIVND (reference sequence). This CDR3 contains 15 residues. Trimming stripped 2 bases from V and 5 bases from J, with 12 bases between. CDR3 nucleotide sequence: TGTGCCAGTAGTATAATCGGGACGGGGACCGGGGAGCTGTTTTTT. Translating it yields CASSIIGTGTGELFF.

This chain links TRBV5-1 with TRBJ2-2, with 9 bases lining up with TRBD1. J was trimmed by 4 bases and V by 4 bases; bases with no gene match: 5. This CDR3 is built from 15 residues. Germline lookup yields CDR1 SGHRS and CDR2 YFSETQ. The CDR3 loop reads CASSRDRVGTGELFF. DNA for the CDR3: TGCGCCAGCAGCCGGGACAGGGTTGGCACCGGGGAGCTGTTTTTT.

The CDR3 spells CASSMQRDGLYGYTF. The CDR3 bases are TGTGCCAGTAGTATGCAACGGGACGGACTCTATGGCTACACCTTC. The rearrangement joins TRBV19 to TRBJ1-2, with D perhaps TRBD1 (5 bases). The V end was cut by 3 bases, the J end by 4 bases, with 15 bases between. CDR3 length: 15 amino acids. Germline CDR1 is LNHDA and CDR2 is SQIVND (reference sequence). Full variable domain (missing parts from reference TRBV19 and TRBJ1-2): DGGITQSPKYLFRKEGQNVTLSCEQNLNHDAMYWYRQDPGQGLRLIYYSQIVNDFQKGDIAEGYSVSREKKESFPLTVTSAQKNPTAFYLCASSMQRDGLYGYTFGSGTRLTVV.

This clone was seen a handful of times. This chain links TRBV4-1 with TRBJ1-3; 9 bases line up with TRBD1. J lost 2 bases, V lost 2 bases, and 4 bases had no gene match. The CDR3 is 16 amino acids. Germline V CDR1 and CDR2: MGHRA, YSYEKL. CDR3 in DNA: TGCGCCAGCAGCCAAATTGGACAGGGGACTGGAAACACCATATATTTT. Its protein product is CASSQIGQGTGNTIYF.

V and J are TRBV19 and TRBJ2-2; D is possibly TRBD1 (5 bases). The V end was cut by 4 bases, the J end by 8 bases, with 11 bases between. The CDR3 has 13 residues. CDR1 and CDR2 (germline): LNHDA, SQIVND (reference sequence). In DNA form, the CDR3 reads TGTGCCAGTAGTACCGCAGGGTTGGGGGAGCTGTTTTTT. Its translation is CASSTAGLGELFF.